This TCR beta chain was obtained from a study of metastatic and nonmetastatic thyroid tumors. On the study more broadly: Repertoires from malignant and benign thyroid patients were compared across blood and tumor or nodule tissue.

Of note for this clone: What it binds is unknown.

TCRdb re-analyzed the PCR reads through MiXCR. The sample records approximately 35,000 clones, about a fifth being singletons. All patients were untreated before thyroid surgery. The V end was cut by 2 bases, the J end by 1 base, with 12 bases between. The CDR3 loop spans 15 amino acids. Study outcomes and limitations: For both blood and tumor, malignant thyroid tumors reportedly showed significantly higher TCR beta diversity than benign nodules did.

The sequenced material came from tumor tissue. The receptor's source is a male donor with papillary thyroid cancer or a benign thyroid nodule (not recorded which). Some clones in this sample may be carry-over from other donors' samples. This chain uses TRBV12-3 or TRBV12-4 with TRBJ2-7; D uncertain. This CDR3 reads CASSLFGPASYEQYF. CDR3 sequence (DNA): TGTGCCAGCAGTTTATTTGGGCCAGCGTCCTACGAGCAGTACTTC.